The 16 T cell receptor beta chains presented below share a single source sample, sequenced in a study of beta chain features in type 1 diabetes. Expressed TCRB transcripts were sequenced after all isolated RNA was converted to cDNA. Method: immunoSEQ multiplex PCR; TCRdb's copy keeps in-frame clones and lacks some. The sample lists about 340,000 clones, approximately 8.2% occurring once. The sample consisted of central memory CD4+ T cells from blood. The receptors originated from a woman aged 18-35 years in good health.

This clone was seen only a few times. The J gene is TRBJ2-1, the V gene TRBV7-9; D gene uncertain. The CDR3 extends over 13 amino acids. Per germline, CDR1 SEHNR and CDR2 FQNEAQ (reference sequence). Trimming left V 5 bases short and J 7 bases short, with 12 bases between. CDR3 nucleotide sequence: TGTGCCAGCAGCCCGACCTTGGGAAATGAGCAGTTCTTC. It yields the protein CASSPTLGNEQFF.

This clone turned up a few times. This chain uses TRBV6-1 with TRBJ1-5, with unresolved D. Germline V gene sequence: CDR1 MNHNS, CDR2 SASEGT. Trimming left V 5 bases short and J 2 bases short, with 13 bases between. The CDR3 loop spans 15 amino acids. The CDR3 region is CASSLLGEGNQPQHF. In nucleotides, the CDR3 is TGTGCCAGCAGTCTCCTCGGGGAAGGCAATCAGCCCCAGCATTTT.

This clone came up a few times. The chain uses TRBV7-2 and TRBJ2-3; 10 positions match TRBD2. The V gene's germline CDR1 is SGHTA and CDR2 FQGNSA. The CDR3 extends over 17 amino acids. J lost 5 bases, V lost 2 bases, and 10 bases had no gene match. CDR3 sequence (DNA): TGTGCCAGCAGCTTAATTATGAGCGGGAGGGCCAAAGATACGCAGTATTTT. This gives the protein CASSLIMSGRAKDTQYF.

This chain uses TRBV19 with TRBJ1-4; 9 bases line up with TRBD1. The CDR3 is made up of 17 amino acids. The V gene's germline CDR1 is LNHDA and CDR2 SQIVND (reference sequence). The ends lost 2 bases at V and 2 bases at J; junction bases unmatched: 6. CDR3 loop: CASSIRQGGFTNEKLFF. For the CDR3, the DNA is TGTGCCAGTAGTATACGACAGGGGGGATTCACTAATGAAAAACTGTTTTTT. Full variable domain (outside the CDR3, taken from reference TRBV19 and TRBJ1-4): DGGITQSPKYLFRKEGQNVTLSCEQNLNHDAMYWYRQDPGQGLRLIYYSQIVNDFQKGDIAEGYSVSREKKESFPLTVTSAQKNPTAFYLCASSIRQGGFTNEKLFFGSGTQLSVL.

This chain joins TRBV29-1 and TRBJ2-3; no reliable D call. CDR1 and CDR2 (germline): SQVTM, ANQGSEA. With 4 bases removed from V and 3 bases from J, the gap between germline ends came to 8 bases. The CDR3 loop spans 12 amino acids. The CDR3 is CSVGGMTDTQYF. In DNA, the CDR3 is TGCAGCGTTGGGGGTATGACAGATACGCAGTATTTT.

In its sample, this clone was seen a few times. The chain links TRBV5-4 to TRBJ2-7; a weak D match, TRBD2 (5 bases). The CDR3 is made up of 14 amino acids. Trimming pared 4 bases from V and 6 bases from J, leaving 17 bases between. The germline gives CDR1 SGHNT, CDR2 YYREEE (reference sequence). CDR3 DNA sequence: TGTGCCAGCAGCCTCGGGCTAGCAAACGGCGAGCAGTACTTC. This codes for CASSLGLANGEQYF.

This clone was counted between two and nine times. CDR3 nucleotide sequence: TGTGCCAGCAGCCTTAACAGGGGCGGGAAGGAGACCCAGTACTTC. This encodes CASSLNRGGKETQYF. This chain joins TRBV7-6 and TRBJ2-5, with D maybe TRBD1 (7 bases). The V gene lost 5 bases and the J gene lost 5 bases, with 18 bases spanning the gap. This CDR3 is 15 amino acids long. In germline, CDR1 is SGHVS, CDR2 FNYEAQ.

This clone was seen only a few times. The rearrangement links TRBV25-1 to TRBJ2-3, with 8 bases aligning to TRBD2. CDR3 length equals 14 residues. Trimming at V came to 6 bases and at J to 2 bases, leaving 4 bases not matched to a gene. The V gene's germline CDR1 is MGHDK and CDR2 SYGVNS. Here the CDR3 DNA reads TGTGCCAGCAGCTTCGGGAGGGCCACAGATACGCAGTATTTT. Encoded protein: CASSFGRATDTQYF.

This clone was detected many times. The rearrangement links TRBV18 to TRBJ2-1; D is ambiguous. The V gene lost 4 bases and the J gene lost 7 bases, with 8 bases spanning the gap. The germline CDR1 and CDR2 sequences are KGHSH and LQKENI. The CDR3 has 12 residues. The CDR3 region is CASSQTQNEQFF. The CDR3 DNA sequence: TGTGCCAGCTCACAGACTCAGAATGAGCAGTTCTTC.

J is TRBJ1-1 and V is TRBV29-1; D perhaps matches TRBD1 (5 bases). This CDR3 is 13 amino acids long. Per germline, CDR1 SQVTM and CDR2 ANQGSEA. The V and J ends lost 3 bases and 3 bases respectively, with 11 bases between them. The CDR3 DNA reads as TGCAGCGTTGAGAGGGGTTTTGACACTGAAGCTTTCTTT. Protein sequence: CSVERGFDTEAFF.

The rearrangement links TRBV7-2 to TRBJ2-2; D remains unclear. The CDR3 runs to 14 residues. Germline V gene lookup returns CDR1 SGHTA and CDR2 FQGNSA. The V end lost 1 base, the J end lost 4 bases, and 7 bases lay between the germline ends. Written as DNA, the CDR3 is TGTGCCAGCAGCTTAGGAGCGACCACCGGGGAGCTGTTTTTT. Protein sequence: CASSLGATTGELFF.

In this sample, this clone turned up a few times. The chain joins TRBV7-3 to TRBJ1-5; D gene uncertain. The CDR3 extends over 13 amino acids. The germline V gene has CDR1 SGHTA and CDR2 FQGTGA. V was clipped by 4 bases and J by 6 bases, with 10 bases between them. The CDR3 nucleotides read TGTGCCAGCAGCTCAGGCGTGAGTCAGCCCCAGCATTTT. Protein product: CASSSGVSQPQHF.

This clone was seen more than once but under ten times. The V and J genes are TRBV28 and TRBJ1-4; possible D gene TRBD1, 5 bases. The V end was cut by 6 bases, the J end by 7 bases, with 12 bases between. This CDR3 has 13 residues. Germline assignment: CDR1 MDHEN and CDR2 SYDVKM. Here the CDR3 reads CASRLPGGEKLFF. The CDR3 region has the DNA TGTGCCAGCAGACTCCCTGGGGGTGAAAAACTGTTTTTT.

The V gene is TRBV2, the J gene TRBJ1-1, with unresolved D. The length of the CDR3 is 12 residues. V lost 7 bases and J 0 bases, leaving 6 bases between the germline ends. CDR1 is SNHLY and CDR2 is FYNNEI in the germline V gene. The CDR3 DNA reads TGTGCCAGCAACACGGTGAACACTGAAGCTTTCTTT. Its translation: CASNTVNTEAFF.

This rearrangement joins TRBV6-6 to TRBJ2-7; a possible D gene is TRBD2 (5 bases). Trimming took off 7 bases at V and 3 bases at J, with 16 bases between the two ends. CDR1 is MNHNY and CDR2 is SVGAGI in the germline V gene (reference sequence). The CDR3 length is 14 residues. The CDR3: CASMPSGTLYEQYF. CDR3 DNA: TGTGCCAGCATGCCATCGGGAACCCTCTACGAGCAGTACTTC.

This clone was observed a handful of times. The chain links TRBV6-6 to TRBJ1-1, with a tentative D call TRBD1 (6 bases). This CDR3 comprises 14 residues. Between the trimmed V and J ends, which lost 5 bases and 3 bases, there was a span of 13 bases. Per the germline V gene, CDR1 is MNHNY and CDR2 is SVGAGI (reference sequence). Here the CDR3 DNA reads TGTGCCAGCAGTGTGTCAGGGGCCCACACTGAAGCTTTCTTT. Encoded protein: CASSVSGAHTEAFF.